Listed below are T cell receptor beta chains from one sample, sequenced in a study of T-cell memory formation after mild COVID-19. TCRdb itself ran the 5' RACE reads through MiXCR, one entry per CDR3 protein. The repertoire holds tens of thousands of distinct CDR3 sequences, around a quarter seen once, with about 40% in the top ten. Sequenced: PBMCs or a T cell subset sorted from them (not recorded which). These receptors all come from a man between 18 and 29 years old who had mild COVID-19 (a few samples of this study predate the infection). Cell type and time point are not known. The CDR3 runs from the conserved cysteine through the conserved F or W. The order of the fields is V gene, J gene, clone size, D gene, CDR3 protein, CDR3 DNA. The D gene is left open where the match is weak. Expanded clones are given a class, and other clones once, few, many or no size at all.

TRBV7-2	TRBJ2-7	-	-	CASSETGHEQYF	TGTGCCAGCAGCGAGACCGGGCACGAGCAGTACTTC
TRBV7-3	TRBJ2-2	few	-	CASSLTVAANTGELFF	TGTGCCAGCAGCTTAACGGTGGCTGCGAACACCGGGGAGCTGTTTTTT
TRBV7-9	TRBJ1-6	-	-	CASLVGPNSPLHF	TGTGCCAGCTTGGTGGGCCCCAATTCACCCCTCCACTTT
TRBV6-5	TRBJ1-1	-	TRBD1	CASRPGQGMNTEAFF	TGTGCCAGCAGACCTGGACAGGGGATGAACACTGAAGCTTTCTTT
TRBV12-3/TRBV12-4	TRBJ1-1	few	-	CASSTGLMNTEAFF	TGTGCCAGCAGTACGGGACTGATGAACACTGAAGCTTTCTTT
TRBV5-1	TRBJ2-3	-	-	CASSTGQAGTDTQYF	TGCGCCAGCAGCACCGGACAGGCGGGGACAGATACGCAGTATTTT
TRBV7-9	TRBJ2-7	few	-	CASSRAGYDEQYF	TGTGCCAGCAGCCGGGCAGGGTATGACGAGCAGTACTTC
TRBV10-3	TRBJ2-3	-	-	CAIGGTDLKAQYF	TGTGCCATCGGAGGGACCGATCTTAAGGCGCAGTATTTT
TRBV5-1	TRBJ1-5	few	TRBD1	CASSPGTGGDQPQHF	TGCGCCAGCAGCCCGGGGACAGGGGGCGATCAGCCCCAGCATTTT
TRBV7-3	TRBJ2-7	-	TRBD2	CASSLSGGASYEQYF	TGTGCCAGCAGCCTCAGCGGGGGGGCCTCCTACGAGCAGTACTTC
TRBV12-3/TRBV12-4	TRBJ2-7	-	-	CASSLTGSPDYEQYF	TGTGCCAGCAGTTTGACCGGGTCCCCCGACTACGAGCAGTACTTC
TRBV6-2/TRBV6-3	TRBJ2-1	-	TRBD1	CASTYSDRVNNEQFF	TGTGCCAGCACCTACTCGGACAGGGTCAACAATGAGCAGTTCTTC
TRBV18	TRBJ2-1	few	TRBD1	CASSERQGGDYNEQFF	TGTGCCAGCTCAGAAAGACAGGGGGGTGATTACAATGAGCAGTTCTTC
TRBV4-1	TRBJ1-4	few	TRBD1	CASSQERGTANEKLFF	TGCGCCAGCAGCCAAGAGAGAGGGACAGCTAATGAAAAACTGTTTTTT
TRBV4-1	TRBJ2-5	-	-	CASSPTRGETQYF	TGCGCCAGCAGCCCCACACGGGGGGAGACCCAGTACTTC
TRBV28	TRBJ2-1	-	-	CASTSWGNEQFF	TGTGCCAGCACCTCTTGGGGGAATGAGCAGTTCTTC
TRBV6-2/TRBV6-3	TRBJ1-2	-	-	CASSSGRNYGYTF	TGTGCCAGCAGCAGCGGACGGAACTATGGCTACACCTTC
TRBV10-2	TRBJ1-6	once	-	CASSLGSSSTPLHF	TGCGCCAGCAGTTTAGGGTCGTCATCTACACCCCTCCACTTT
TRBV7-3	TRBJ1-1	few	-	CASSVQTVMNTEAFF	TGTGCCAGCAGCGTCCAGACAGTCATGAACACTGAAGCTTTCTTT
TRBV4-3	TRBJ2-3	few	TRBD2	CASSSLAGATDTQYF	TGCGCCAGCAGCTCTCTAGCGGGAGCCACAGATACGCAGTATTTT
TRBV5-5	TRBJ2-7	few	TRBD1	CASSTGTGDYEQYF	TGTGCCAGCAGCACCGGGACAGGGGACTACGAGCAGTACTTC
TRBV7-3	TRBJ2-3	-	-	CASSDGRGPDTQYF	TGTGCCAGCAGCGACGGAAGGGGCCCAGATACGCAGTATTTT
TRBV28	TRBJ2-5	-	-	CASGEAGQETQYF	TGTGCCAGCGGAGAGGCAGGGCAAGAGACCCAGTACTTC
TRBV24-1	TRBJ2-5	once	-	CATSDFGWETQYF	TGTGCCACCAGTGATTTTGGGTGGGAGACCCAGTACTTC
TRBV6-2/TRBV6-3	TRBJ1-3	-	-	CASSSTEPFSGNTIYF	TGTGCCAGCAGTTCAACAGAGCCCTTCTCTGGAAACACCATATATTTT
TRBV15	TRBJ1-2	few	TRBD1	CATSTGDRDRSF	TGTGCCACCAGCACGGGGGACAGGGATAGATCCTTC
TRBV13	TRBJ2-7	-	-	CASSLGLHFEQYF	TGTGCCAGCAGCTTAGGCCTCCACTTTGAGCAGTACTTC
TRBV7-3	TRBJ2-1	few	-	CASSSPTEHVNEQFF	TGTGCCAGCAGCTCGCCGACAGAACACGTGAATGAGCAGTTCTTC
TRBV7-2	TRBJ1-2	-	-	CASSPRVRDYGYTF	TGTGCCAGCAGCCCCCGGGTCAGGGACTATGGCTACACCTTC
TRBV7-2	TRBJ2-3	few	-	CASSLVPRGGEDTQYF	TGTGCCAGCAGCTTAGTGCCAAGGGGCGGCGAAGATACGCAGTATTTT
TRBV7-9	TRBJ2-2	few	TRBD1	CASSEDRLGSGGELFF	TGTGCCAGCAGCGAGGACAGGTTGGGTTCCGGCGGGGAGCTGTTTTTT
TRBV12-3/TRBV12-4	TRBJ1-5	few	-	CASSPPFTGSEQPQHF	TGTGCCAGCAGTCCCCCCTTTACGGGGTCGGAACAGCCCCAGCATTTT